These 28 T cell receptor beta chains were sequenced from one sample in a study of blood T cells in healthy people across ages. The authors ran a second PCR of roughly 6 to 11 cycles using a sample-barcoded 5' primer and a J-beta primer mix. TCRdb reanalysed the 5' RACE reads using MiXCR and keeps one entry per CDR3 protein. This sample yields just over 800,000 distinct CDR3 sequences, of which approximately 67% are seen a single time; 28% belongs to the top ten. The sample consisted of blood. Every receptor here comes from a man aged 25 to 40 in good health.

The chain joins TRBV5-1 to TRBJ1-2; perhaps TRBD1 as D (5 bases). Trimming stripped 7 bases from V and 7 bases from J, with 20 bases between. CDR1 is SGHRS and CDR2 is YFSETQ in the germline V gene. The CDR3 covers 14 residues. CDR3 region: CASSNPTGSGGYTF. Written as DNA, the CDR3 is TGCGCCAGCTCTAACCCCACAGGTTCTGGTGGCTACACCTTC.

This clonotype has more than one count but fewer than ten. The rearrangement links TRBV20-1 to TRBJ2-5, with D possibly matching TRBD2 (5 bases). V was pared by 2 bases and J by 4 bases, with 11 bases between. This CDR3 has 13 residues. Looked up from germline, CDR1 is DFQATT and CDR2 is SNEGSKA (reference sequence). The DNA for the CDR3 is TGCAGTGCTAGAAAGGACTCCTTAGAGACCCAGTACTTC. It yields the protein CSARKDSLETQYF.

This clonotype was seen once. The chain couples TRBV15 to TRBJ2-5; D gene ambiguous. Trimming pared 5 bases from V and 9 bases from J, leaving 13 bases between. The CDR3 extends over 12 amino acids. Germline CDR1 reads LNHNV; CDR2 reads YYDKDF (reference sequence). In DNA form, the CDR3 reads TGTGCCACCAGCCTTACAGCCCGGGCCCAGTACTTC. This sequence encodes CATSLTARAQYF.

CDR3: CSVGTEQTGARATQYF. The DNA of the CDR3 is TGCAGCGTTGGCACCGAACAGACAGGGGCTAGGGCGACCCAGTACTTC. V usage is TRBV29-1 and J usage is TRBJ2-7, with 8 positions matching TRBD1. Near its end, the DNA agrees better with TRBJ2-5, so the J call may be wrong. CDR1 SQVTM and CDR2 ANQGSEA come from the germline V gene. The CDR3 sequence is 16 residues long.

V and J are TRBV14 and TRBJ2-2; a possible D gene is TRBD1 (6 bases). The CDR3 covers 15 residues. Germline CDR1 and CDR2: SGHDN and FVKESK. V was clipped by 4 bases and J by 5 bases, with 14 bases between them. For the CDR3, the DNA is TGTGCCAGCAGCCGGGAGACAGGCGTGACCGGGGAGCTGTTTTTT. Residues: CASSRETGVTGELFF.

This chain joins TRBV7-8 and TRBJ1-5, with a tentative D call TRBD1 (6 bases). Germline-derived CDR1 and CDR2 are SGHVS and FQNEAQ. Trimming removed 5 bases at V and 14 bases at J, with 13 bases between. The CDR3 is made up of 11 amino acids. The CDR3 DNA follows: TGTGCCAGCAGCGAACAGGGTATAGAGCATTTT. Protein: CASSEQGIEHF.

The rearrangement uses TRBV20-1 and TRBJ1-2; TRBD1 matches 11 bases. Germline V gene sequence: CDR1 DFQATT, CDR2 SNEGSKA (reference sequence). The CDR3 runs to 13 residues. V lost 6 bases, J lost 8 bases, and 8 bases stayed unmatched. This CDR3 reads CSAPRTGGRGYTF. Here the CDR3 DNA reads TGCAGTGCGCCCCGGACAGGGGGCAGGGGCTACACCTTC.

This rearrangement joins TRBV20-1 to TRBJ1-6, with D uncertain. Germline V gene lookup returns CDR1 DFQATT and CDR2 SNEGSKA (reference sequence). V lost 0 bases to trimming and J lost 1 base, with 4 bases between them. The CDR3 totals 14 residues. The CDR3 loop is CSARDGSYNSPLHF. The CDR3 DNA reads as TGCAGTGCTAGAGATGGGTCCTATAATTCACCCCTCCACTTT.

The gene calls are TRBV4-2 and TRBJ1-2, with unresolved D. Deletions cut 5 bases from V and 1 base from J, with 20 bases between. Germline lookup yields CDR1 LGHNA and CDR2 YNFKEQ. The CDR3 spans 17 residues. Here the CDR3 DNA reads TGTGCCAGCAGCTTACCGGGCCAACTCCCCCATAACTATGGCTACACCTTC. It is translated as CASSLPGQLPHNYGYTF.

The gene calls are TRBV28 and TRBJ2-1; D is possibly TRBD2 (6 bases). The better agreement between TRBJ2-7 and the DNA end casts doubt on the J call. Germline V gene data show CDR1 as MDHEN and CDR2 as SYDVKM. The CDR3 length is 15 residues. CDR3 nucleotide sequence: TGTGCCAGCAGTCCCTCCCGGCGGGGCGTAAACGAGCAGTACTTC. Residues: CASSPSRRGVNEQYF.

This clonotype showed up just once. This sequence joins TRBV14 and TRBJ2-7; 13 bases line up with TRBD2. The CDR3 covers 15 residues. The trim removed 5 bases at V and 6 bases at J, leaving 7 bases unmatched. Germline-derived CDR1 and CDR2 are SGHDN and FVKESK. In nucleotides, the CDR3 is TGTGCCAGCAGCATCACTAGCGGGGGGGCCGGCGAGCAGTACTTC. Its translation: CASSITSGGAGEQYF.

The chain links TRBV7-2 to TRBJ1-3; D ambiguous. Per germline, CDR1 SGHTA and CDR2 FQGNSA. The CDR3 loop spans 12 amino acids. Between the trimmed V and J ends, which lost 5 bases and 8 bases, there was a span of 10 bases. The CDR3 DNA reads as TGTGCCAGCAGCACTTCGCCGTACACCATATATTTT. It specifies CASSTSPYTIYF.

The chain links TRBV9 to TRBJ2-3, with 9 bases aligning to TRBD2. J was trimmed by 3 bases and V by 4 bases; bases with no gene match: 6. Germline CDR1 is SGDLS and CDR2 is YYNGEE. The CDR3 spans 15 residues. CDR3 DNA sequence: TGTGCCAGCAGCACCATAGCGGGGGCTACAGATACGCAGTATTTT. Translation gives CASSTIAGATDTQYF. The full variable domain, with the rest looked up from reference TRBV9 and TRBJ2-3, is DSGVTQTPKHLITATGQRVTLRCSPRSGDLSVYWYQQSLDQGLQFLIQYYNGEERAKGNILERFSAQQFPDLHSELNLSSLELGDSALYFCASSTIAGATDTQYFGPGTRLTVL.

This clonotype was detected a few times. The gene calls are TRBV7-2 and TRBJ2-1, with D possibly being TRBD2 (5 bases). Trimming removed 5 bases at V and 7 bases at J, with 12 bases between. CDR3 size: 13 residues. From germline, CDR1 is SGHTA and CDR2 FQGNSA. CDR3 loop: CASSKTNWNEQFF. CDR3 nucleotide sequence: TGTGCCAGCAGCAAGACTAACTGGAATGAGCAGTTCTTC. Complete variable domain (other parts from reference TRBV7-2 and TRBJ2-1): GAGVSQSPSNKVTEKGKDVELRCDPISGHTALYWYRQSLGQGLEFLIYFQGNSAPDKSGLPSDRFSAERTGGSVSTLTIQRTQQEDSAVYLCASSKTNWNEQFFGPGTRLTVL.

This clonotype was recorded a few times. V usage is TRBV3-1 and J usage is TRBJ2-1, with 9 bases that match TRBD2. With V trimmed by 1 base and J by 6 bases, 7 bases remained unmatched. The germline V gene has CDR1 LGHDT and CDR2 YNNKEL (reference sequence). The length of the CDR3 is 16 residues. In DNA form, the CDR3 reads TGTGCCAGCAGCCAAGGGGCCGGACTAGCGATCAATGAGCAGTTCTTC. This encodes CASSQGAGLAINEQFF.

CDR3 in DNA: TGTGCCAGCAGCTTGGAGGCTAGCCCCATCAATGAGCAGTTCTTC. Translated: CASSLEASPINEQFF. This chain links TRBV4-2 with TRBJ2-1, with D possibly TRBD2 on 5 matching bases. V lost 5 bases, J lost 6 bases, and 17 bases lay in between. CDR3 length: 15 amino acids. From germline, CDR1 is LGHNA and CDR2 YNFKEQ.

This clonotype was counted only a few times. V and J are TRBV27 and TRBJ2-7, with D unclear. This CDR3 region has 14 residues. Trimming pared 4 bases from V and 0 bases from J, leaving 10 bases between. CDR1 and CDR2 from the germline V gene are MNHEY and SMNVEV (reference sequence). CDR3 sequence reads: CASSSTTRSYEQYF. CDR3 nucleotide sequence: TGTGCCAGCAGTTCTACCACACGCTCCTACGAGCAGTACTTC.

This sequence joins TRBV7-9 and TRBJ1-2, with 10 bases fitting TRBD1. The J segment lost 4 bases and the V segment lost 8 bases, leaving 13 bases of the junction unmatched. The germline gives CDR1 SEHNR, CDR2 FQNEAQ (reference sequence). The CDR3 has 16 amino acids. DNA for the CDR3: TGTGCCAGCCGATCTGATCGGGGGACAGGGGTCTATGGCTACACCTTC. It yields the protein CASRSDRGTGVYGYTF.

The chain is built from TRBV7-9 and TRBJ2-7; 11 positions agree with TRBD2. After removal of 3 bases from V and 0 bases from J, the junction contained 7 bases not matched to a gene. Germline CDR1 and CDR2: SEHNR and FQNEAQ (reference sequence). The CDR3 runs to 17 residues. The CDR3 DNA sequence: TGTGCCAGCAGCTTCCTAGCGGGGGGTAGGAGCTCCTACGAGCAGTACTTC. It specifies CASSFLAGGRSSYEQYF.

The rearrangement joins TRBV13 to TRBJ2-4; D is unresolved. There are 14 residues in the CDR3. Germline V gives CDR1 PRHDT, CDR2 FYEKMQ (reference sequence). The V gene lost 2 bases and the J gene lost 0 bases, with 5 bases spanning the gap. CDR3 loop: CASSLNIAKNIQYF. CDR3 bases: TGTGCCAGCAGCTTAAACATAGCCAAAAACATTCAGTACTTC.

The chain links TRBV3-1 to TRBJ2-1; a possible D gene is TRBD2 (5 bases). Germline values: CDR1 LGHDT, CDR2 YNNKEL (reference sequence). V was cut by 6 bases and J by 8 bases, with 20 bases left in between. This CDR3 region has 15 residues. In DNA, the CDR3 is TGTGCCAGCAGAGATTTGGCTGGCGGGTCGGATGAGCAGTTCTTC. Residues: CASRDLAGGSDEQFF.

This sequence joins TRBV12-3 or TRBV12-4 and TRBJ1-2; maybe TRBD1 (6 bases). V was pared by 3 bases and J by 8 bases, with 16 bases between. The CDR3 sequence is 14 residues long. The CDR3 bases are TGTGCCAGCAGTTTGGGGGCAGGGTTGGAAGGCTACACCTTC. Its translation: CASSLGAGLEGYTF.

This sequence joins TRBV20-1 and TRBJ2-1, with 16 bases fitting TRBD2. Looked up from germline, CDR1 is DFQATT and CDR2 is SNEGSKA (reference sequence). V lost 2 bases to trimming and J lost 2 bases; unmatched junction nucleotides: 3. CDR3 length: 17 residues. The DNA for the CDR3 is TGCAGTGCTAGAACGGGACTAGCGGGGGGGCCCTACAATGAGCAGTTCTTC. It is translated as CSARTGLAGGPYNEQFF.

This clonotype appeared a few times. The CDR3 DNA reads as TGTGCCAGCAGTTATGAAGGGACAGGGAGCTCGGGCTACACCTTC. Its translation is CASSYEGTGSSGYTF. This chain links TRBV6-5 with TRBJ1-2, with TRBD1 matching 9 bases. CDR3 length: 15 amino acids. Trimming removed 3 bases from V and 8 bases from J; junction bases left unmatched: 10. Germline V gene sequence: CDR1 MNHEY, CDR2 SVGAGI.

The chain uses TRBV20-1 and TRBJ2-4; D gene uncertain. Trimming took off 0 bases at V and 0 bases at J, with 6 bases between the two ends. The germline CDR1 and CDR2 sequences are DFQATT and SNEGSKA (reference sequence). This CDR3 contains 14 residues. Here the CDR3 DNA reads TGCAGTGCTAGAGAACGGCTAGCCAAAAACATTCAGTACTTC. The encoded protein is CSARERLAKNIQYF.

In this sample, this clonotype turned up many times. The CDR3 nucleotides read TGCAGTGCAACCAGGGGGCCCCAAAACATTCAGTACTTC. Its translation: CSATRGPQNIQYF. The chain couples TRBV20-1 to TRBJ2-4; 8 bases align to TRBD1. Germline V gene sequence: CDR1 DFQATT, CDR2 SNEGSKA (reference sequence). V lost 6 bases to trimming and J lost 5 bases; unmatched junction nucleotides: 6. The CDR3 has 13 residues.

V usage is TRBV12-3 or TRBV12-4 and J usage is TRBJ1-5; possible D gene TRBD1, 5 bases. The length of the CDR3 is 13 residues. Between the trimmed V and J ends, which lost 6 bases and 4 bases, there was a span of 10 bases. The CDR3 nucleotides read TGTGCCAGCAGCAGCAACAGGAATCAGCCCCAGCATTTT. This encodes CASSSNRNQPQHF.

V usage is TRBV6-5 and J usage is TRBJ2-6; D is uncertain. The CDR3 is made up of 18 amino acids. Germline values: CDR1 MNHEY, CDR2 SVGAGI. Trimming shortened V by 2 bases and J by 0 bases, and 14 bases separated the two germline ends. The CDR3 nucleotides read TGTGCCAGCAGTTACGTTGCAGGCGCCAGCTCTGGGGCCAACGTCCTGACTTTC. Protein sequence: CASSYVAGASSGANVLTF.